The 27 T cell receptor beta chains below come from one sample, sequenced in a study of early T cells in non-severe SARS-CoV-2 infection. TCRdb re-called the 5' RACE reads through MiXCR, storing one row per CDR3 protein. There are more than 70,000 distinct CDR3 sequences in the sample; roughly 13% occur only once, and around 15% lies in the top ten. The sequencing input was whole blood. These receptors originate from an adult who was a healthcare worker with PCR-confirmed SARS-CoV-2 infection or an uninfected control (not recorded which).

This clonotype showed up just a few times. The rearrangement uses TRBV7-2 and TRBJ2-1, with a tentative D call TRBD2 (7 bases). Trimming removed 6 bases from V and 5 bases from J, with 14 bases in between. The CDR3 extends over 14 amino acids. Germline lookup yields CDR1 SGHTA and CDR2 FQGNSA. This chain's CDR3 is CASRLLGGDNEQFF. The CDR3, as DNA: TGTGCCAGCAGGCTTTTAGGGGGGGACAATGAGCAGTTCTTC.

The chain employs TRBV6-1 and TRBJ1-2, with 7 bases lining up with TRBD1. Germline CDR1 reads MNHNS; CDR2 reads SASEGT. The CDR3 loop spans 14 amino acids. The ends lost 1 base at V and 5 bases at J; junction bases unmatched: 4. CDR3 in amino acids: CASSEDGQVYGYTF. The CDR3 region has the DNA TGTGCCAGCAGTGAAGATGGACAGGTATATGGCTACACCTTC.

V and J are TRBV2 and TRBJ2-1, with 9 bases fitting TRBD2. Germline V gives CDR1 SNHLY, CDR2 FYNNEI. V lost 3 bases and J lost 0; bases outside the gene matches: 3. CDR3 length: 16 residues. In DNA, the CDR3 is TGTGCCAGCAGTGAGTCGGGACTAGCCTCCTACAATGAGCAGTTCTTC. Residues: CASSESGLASYNEQFF.

This clonotype was recorded a few times. This rearrangement joins TRBV12-3 or TRBV12-4 to TRBJ1-2; TRBD1 might be the D (5 bases). CDR3 length: 12 residues. V was pared by 2 bases and J by 7 bases, with 8 bases between. CDR3 in DNA: TGTGCCAGCAGTTTATCAGGGACTGGCTACACCTTC. Protein sequence: CASSLSGTGYTF.

The chain links TRBV27 to TRBJ2-7; D may be TRBD1 or TRBD2 (5 bases each). This CDR3 has 15 residues. Germline loops: CDR1 MNHEY, CDR2 SMNVEV (reference sequence). The V and J ends lost 4 bases and 4 bases respectively, with 17 bases between them. CDR3 nucleotides: TGTGCCAGCAGTTCTGATGGGACCCTCGGGTACGAGCAGTACTTC. This codes for CASSSDGTLGYEQYF.

This clonotype was observed a few times. The V gene is TRBV29-1, the J gene TRBJ2-2; possibly TRBD1 for D (6 bases). Between the trimmed V and J ends, which lost 7 bases and 6 bases, there was a span of 18 bases. This CDR3 is 14 amino acids long. Germline lookup yields CDR1 SQVTM and CDR2 ANQGSEA. The CDR3 DNA reads TGCAGCGGCTCAACAGGGAGTGAGGCCGGGGAGCTGTTTTTT. Protein product: CSGSTGSEAGELFF.

The gene calls are TRBV6-1 and TRBJ1-4, with D perhaps matching TRBD1 (5 bases). The CDR3 runs 15 residues. Trimming removed 9 bases at V and 8 bases at J, with 22 bases between. Germline V gives CDR1 MNHNS, CDR2 SASEGT. CDR3 residues: CASSKRRDYGEKLFF. The CDR3 region has the DNA TGTGCCAGTTCTAAACGCCGGGACTACGGGGAAAAACTGTTTTTT.

This clonotype was seen at least ten times. This chain uses TRBV19 with TRBJ1-5; 7 positions agree with TRBD1. The CDR3 sequence is 15 residues long. Trimming cost V 5 bases and J 0 bases; bases outside gene matches: 4. The germline CDR1 and CDR2 sequences are LNHDA and SQIVND (reference sequence). CDR3 residues: CASSPRDSSNQPQHF. The CDR3 DNA reads as TGTGCCAGTAGTCCTAGGGACAGTAGCAATCAGCCCCAGCATTTT.

This clonotype appeared many times. The chain joins TRBV20-1 to TRBJ2-3; the match to TRBD2 covers 8 bases. There are 16 residues in the CDR3. Unmatched junction bases numbered 13, after V lost 5 bases and J lost 3 bases. Per germline, CDR1 DFQATT and CDR2 SNEGSKA (reference sequence). The CDR3 reads CSAALPGGFRTDTQYF. The DNA for the CDR3 is TGCAGTGCTGCACTCCCGGGGGGGTTTAGAACAGATACGCAGTATTTT.

This clonotype came up a few times. The CDR3: CASSLPYGARETQYF. The CDR3 DNA reads as TGTGCCAGCAGCTTGCCATATGGGGCCAGGGAGACCCAGTACTTC. The chain joins TRBV5-6 to TRBJ2-5; a weak D match, TRBD1 (5 bases). The CDR3 is 15 residues long. CDR1 is SGHDT and CDR2 is YYEEEE in the germline V gene. V was clipped by 1 base and J by 5 bases, with 15 bases between them.

In its sample, this clonotype was seen many times. V usage is TRBV5-8 and J usage is TRBJ2-5; the D gene is possibly TRBD2 (6 bases). Trimming stripped 0 bases from V and 5 bases from J, with 11 bases between. Per germline, CDR1 SGHTS and CDR2 YDEGEE. This CDR3 comprises 14 residues. In nucleotides, the CDR3 is TGTGCCAGCAGCTTGGATAGCGGCACGGAGACCCAGTACTTC. Translation: CASSLDSGTETQYF.

This clonotype was picked up many times. The CDR3: CASSTETEAFF. The CDR3, as DNA: TGTGCCAGCAGTACGGAAACTGAAGCTTTCTTT. The rearrangement uses TRBV6-6 and TRBJ1-1; D is undetermined. The CDR3 has 11 residues. Germline CDR1 and CDR2: MNHNY and SVGAGI (reference sequence). V was trimmed by 5 bases and J by 5 bases, leaving 6 bases between them.

This clonotype was found many times. The gene calls are TRBV29-1 and TRBJ2-7, with 7 positions matching TRBD1. Germline CDR1 SQVTM, CDR2 ANQGSEA. This CDR3 comprises 14 residues. The V gene end was trimmed by 1 base and the J gene end by 6 bases; junction bases not matched to a gene: 9. Here the CDR3 DNA reads TGCAGCGTTGAAGGGCAGGGGGTTCAGGGCGAGCAGTACTTC. It translates to CSVEGQGVQGEQYF.

Many counts were recorded for this clonotype. The chain joins TRBV7-2 to TRBJ1-4, with D unresolved. The germline V gene encodes CDR1 SGHTA and CDR2 FQGNSA. V was shortened by 1 base and J by 7 bases, with 4 bases between the two germline ends. The CDR3 runs 12 residues. The CDR3 nucleotides are TGTGCCAGCAGCTTAGACCGTGAAAAACTGTTTTTT. This translates into CASSLDREKLFF.

V is TRBV5-1 and J is TRBJ2-5; a possible D gene is TRBD1 (5 bases). CDR3 length: 13 amino acids. Trimming removed 6 bases at V and 2 bases at J, with 11 bases between. Germline-derived CDR1 and CDR2 are SGHRS and YFSETQ. In DNA, the CDR3 is TGCGCCAGCACTCAGGGCAGTCAAGAGACCCAGTACTTC. Its protein is CASTQGSQETQYF.

This clonotype showed up just a few times. The chain recombines TRBV5-5 with TRBJ2-7; 15 bases map to TRBD2. The ends lost 4 bases at V and 3 bases at J; junction bases unmatched: 2. The germline V gene has CDR1 SGHKS and CDR2 YYEKEE (reference sequence). The CDR3 is 15 amino acids. DNA for the CDR3: TGTGCCAGCAGCCTGGGACTAGCGGGGGGCTACGAGCAGTACTTC. It yields the protein CASSLGLAGGYEQYF.

This clonotype has more than one count but fewer than ten. The chain carries TRBV29-1 and TRBJ2-3; tentatively, D is TRBD1 (5 bases). The CDR3 consists of 18 residues. The V and J ends lost 0 bases and 0 bases respectively, with 19 bases between them. Germline values: CDR1 SQVTM, CDR2 ANQGSEA. The CDR3 spells CSVEDTGVAGLSTDTQYF. In DNA form, the CDR3 reads TGCAGCGTTGAAGATACCGGTGTAGCAGGGCTTAGCACAGATACGCAGTATTTT.

This clonotype was observed a handful of times. V usage is TRBV7-6 and J usage is TRBJ2-7; maybe TRBD2 (5 bases). Per germline, CDR1 SGHVS and CDR2 FNYEAQ. V was cut by 1 base and J by 2 bases, with 6 bases left in between. The CDR3 contains 13 residues. This chain's CDR3 is CASSLGETYEQYF. The CDR3 DNA reads TGTGCCAGCAGCTTAGGGGAGACCTACGAGCAGTACTTC.

This clonotype was seen repeatedly, ten times or more. The chain is built from TRBV4-1 and TRBJ1-1; D possibly corresponds to TRBD1 (5 bases). The CDR3 extends over 14 amino acids. Per the germline V gene, CDR1 is MGHRA and CDR2 is YSYEKL. V shed 4 bases and J shed 2 bases, with 11 bases lying between them. For the CDR3, the DNA is TGCGCCAGCAGCCTTAGTACAGGTAACACTGAAGCTTTCTTT. Translated, it gives CASSLSTGNTEAFF.

Notes on this clonotype: An end of the junction does not agree with germline; a read error may underlie this. Here the CDR3 reads CASSAGEVTGRNF. The CDR3 DNA reads TGTGCCAGCAGCGCCGGGGAGGTAACCGGCCGCAACTTC. V is TRBV9 and J is TRBJ2-7, with a weak D call TRBD2 (6 bases). This CDR3 is 13 amino acids long. The V gene's germline CDR1 is SGDLS and CDR2 YYNGEE.

The chain has TRBV5-4 and TRBJ2-1, with 8 bases fitting TRBD2. CDR1 and CDR2 (germline): SGHNT, YYREEE (reference sequence). V shed 4 bases and J 2 bases; nucleotides not matched to a gene: 8. The CDR3 sequence is 16 residues long. The CDR3 bases are TGTGCCAGCAGCGCGGATAGCGGGGTCGCCTACAATGAGCAGTTCTTC. It codes for CASSADSGVAYNEQFF.

Here the CDR3 DNA reads TGCAGCGTTGATGTTATCCCGGGGGAGACCCAGTACTTC. It translates to CSVDVIPGETQYF. The genes are TRBV29-1 and TRBJ2-5; perhaps TRBD2 as D (5 bases). This CDR3 has 13 amino acids. V was shortened by 3 bases and J by 5 bases, with 13 bases between the two germline ends. Germline values: CDR1 SQVTM, CDR2 ANQGSEA.

CDR3 protein: CASSLAGLGYGYTF. The DNA for the CDR3 is TGTGCCAGCAGCCTAGCAGGGCTCGGTTATGGCTACACCTTC. The V gene is TRBV11-2, the J gene TRBJ1-2; weak D call: TRBD1 (5 bases). The germline V and J ends were trimmed by 5 bases and 5 bases, with 15 bases remaining between them. This CDR3 region has 14 residues. Germline assignment: CDR1 SGHAT and CDR2 FQNNGV.

In this sample, this clonotype turned up many times. The V gene is TRBV7-2, the J gene TRBJ2-1; tentative D call: TRBD1 (5 bases). Germline CDR1 reads SGHTA; CDR2 reads FQGNSA. The CDR3 spans 21 residues. Trimming removed 0 bases at V and 0 bases at J, with 24 bases between. CDR3 amino acids: CASSLALSGYRPSSSYNEQFF. Here the CDR3 DNA reads TGTGCCAGCAGCTTAGCGCTAAGTGGTTACAGGCCTTCCAGCTCCTACAATGAGCAGTTCTTC. Using reference TRBV7-2 and TRBJ2-1 for the parts outside the CDR3, the full variable domain is GAGVSQSPSNKVTEKGKDVELRCDPISGHTALYWYRQSLGQGLEFLIYFQGNSAPDKSGLPSDRFSAERTGGSVSTLTIQRTQQEDSAVYLCASSLALSGYRPSSSYNEQFFGPGTRLTVL.

At least ten counts were recorded for this clonotype. The chain uses TRBV11-2 and TRBJ2-7; possible D gene TRBD1, 5 bases. This CDR3 is built from 15 residues. Trimming shortened V by 5 bases and J by 2 bases, and 16 bases separated the two germline ends. Looked up from germline, CDR1 is SGHAT and CDR2 is FQNNGV. The CDR3 coding sequence is TGTGCCAGCAGCACCCCAGGGCCCAGAGCCTACGAGCAGTACTTC. It specifies CASSTPGPRAYEQYF.

The chain couples TRBV6-5 to TRBJ1-4, with 7 bases identical to TRBD1. With V trimmed by 8 bases and J by 6 bases, 15 bases remained unmatched. From germline, CDR1 is MNHEY and CDR2 SVGAGI. The CDR3 is made up of 16 amino acids. The CDR3 loop reads CASRPRRQGGYEKLFF. In DNA form, the CDR3 reads TGTGCCAGCCGACCGAGAAGACAGGGAGGATATGAAAAACTGTTTTTT.

This clonotype is labeled medium-sized (0.01 to 0.1%). The rearrangement joins TRBV3-1 to TRBJ2-1; D gene ambiguous. Germline V gives CDR1 LGHDT, CDR2 YNNKEL (reference sequence). Trimming cost V 4 bases and J 5 bases, with 15 bases left between them. CDR3 length equals 15 residues. The CDR3 bases are TGTGCCAGCAGCCTAATAACTCGCAGACACAATGAGCAGTTCTTC. This encodes CASSLITRRHNEQFF.